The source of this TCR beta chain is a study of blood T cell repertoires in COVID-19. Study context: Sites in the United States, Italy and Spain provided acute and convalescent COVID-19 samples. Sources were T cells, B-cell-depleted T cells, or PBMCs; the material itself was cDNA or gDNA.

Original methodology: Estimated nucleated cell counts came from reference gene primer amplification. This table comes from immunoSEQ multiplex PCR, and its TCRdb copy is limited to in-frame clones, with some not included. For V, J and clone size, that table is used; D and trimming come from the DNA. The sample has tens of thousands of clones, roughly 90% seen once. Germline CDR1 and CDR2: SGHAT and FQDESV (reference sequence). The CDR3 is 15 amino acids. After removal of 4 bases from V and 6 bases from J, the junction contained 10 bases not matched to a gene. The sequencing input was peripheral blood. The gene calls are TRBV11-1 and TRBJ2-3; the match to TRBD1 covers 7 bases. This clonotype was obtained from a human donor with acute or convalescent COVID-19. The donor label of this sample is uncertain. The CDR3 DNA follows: TGTGCCAGCAGCTGGGGACAGCCCGGCAGGGATACGCAGTATTTT. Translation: CASSWGQPGRDTQYF.